Listed here is a single TCR beta chain. Individuals aged roughly 18 to 95 years were recruited from some 26 US areas. Recovered status in Cohort 3 required two negative PCRs, clearance, or symptom resolution. The CDR3 spans 14 residues. CDR1 and CDR2 (germline): SGHNT, YENEEA. V shed 5 bases, J shed 7 bases, and the junction held 8 bases outside the gene matches. The data derive from a study of blood T cell repertoires in COVID-19. On the study more broadly: Samples came from the United States, Italy and Spain, spanning acute and convalescent COVID-19. T cells, B-cell-depleted T cells, or PBMCs supplied cDNA or gDNA.

Sequencing used immunoSEQ multiplex PCR; TCRdb keeps in-frame clones, though not all of them. The sample has 270,000 or so clones; roughly nine tenths are singletons. V and J are TRBV11-3 and TRBJ1-2; 9 nucleotides align to TRBD1. Sequencing was carried out using PBMCs or T cells enriched from blood (not recorded which). The sequence was collected from a woman between 18 and 29 years old who had recovered from COVID-19. CDR3 in DNA: TGTGCCAGCAGCCCCGGGGACAGGGCCTCTGGCTACACCTTC. Translation: CASSPGDRASGYTF.